Listed here are 15 T cell receptor beta chains from one sample, sequenced in a study of CXCR3-negative and CXCR3-positive naive CD8 T cells. The libraries of TRB cDNA were prepared using 5' RACE with UMI labels. Reanalyzing the 5' RACE reads, TCRdb keeps one entry per CDR3 protein, without DNA. The listing contains roughly 110,000 distinct CDR3 sequences. Their specific antigens are unknown. Whole-study results and caveats: TRB CDR3 hydrophobicity was greater in CXCR3-positive naive cells than in CXCR3-negative naive cells.

The sample was naive CXCR3+ CD8+ T cells from blood. Subset reported: CD45RO-CCR7+CD27+CD95- naive CD8+ T cells expressing CXCR3 (TNR3+). The receptors stem from a human donor in good health. Some clones in this sample may be carry-over from other donors' samples.

This chain joins TRBV20-1 and TRBJ1-2; the TCRdb D gene call, TRBD1, has no DNA to confirm it. Germline lookup yields CDR1 DFQATT and CDR2 SNEGSKA (reference sequence). The CDR3 spans 14 residues. CDR3: CSASMTGANYGYTF.

This chain connects TRBV3-1 to TRBJ2-7; the TRBD1 assignment by TCRdb is unverifiable without DNA. Germline V gives CDR1 LGHDT, CDR2 YNNKEL (reference sequence). The CDR3 totals 13 residues. The CDR3 loop reads CASRPTGYYEQYF.

The chain recombines TRBV28 with TRBJ2-7; TCRdb selects TRBD2, and the lack of DNA leaves this call unchecked. This CDR3 spans 15 amino acids. CDR1 is MDHEN and CDR2 is SYDVKM in the germline V gene. This chain's CDR3 is CASSPLDSSLLEQYF.

CDR3 in amino acids: CASSLVGLHTGELFF. This chain uses TRBV13 with TRBJ2-2; TCRdb's D call of TRBD2 is untestable without DNA. The germline V gene encodes CDR1 PRHDT and CDR2 FYEKMQ (reference sequence). CDR3 length: 15 amino acids.

The genes are TRBV24-1 and TRBJ1-5. CDR3 length equals 15 residues. CDR1 is KGHDR, CDR2 SFDVKD, per germline. The CDR3 sequence is CATRVRPPSNQPQHF.

This chain joins TRBV29-1 and TRBJ1-1. The germline CDR1 and CDR2 sequences are SQVTM and ANQGSEA. The length of the CDR3 is 12 residues. The CDR3 is CSVDGVNTEAFF.

The chain recombines TRBV7-9 with TRBJ2-6; TCRdb indicates TRBD1, and absent DNA this call remains unverified. Germline lookup yields CDR1 SEHNR and CDR2 FQNEAQ (reference sequence). The CDR3 has 17 residues. The CDR3 loop is CASSPPGQTSGANVLTF.

V is TRBV6-4 and J is TRBJ2-3; TCRdb proposes TRBD2, but this gene call is untestable without DNA. In germline, CDR1 is MRHNA, CDR2 SNTAGT. This CDR3 contains 15 residues. CDR3 sequence reads: CASSASGGGTDTQYF.

This chain uses TRBV5-4 with TRBJ2-7; TCRdb gives TRBD2 as the D gene, but with no DNA this cannot be confirmed. Germline CDR1 reads SGHNT; CDR2 reads YYREEE (reference sequence). The CDR3 sequence is 17 residues long. CDR3 sequence: CASSLGLAGETGYEQYF. Drawing the rest from reference TRBV5-4 and TRBJ2-7, the complete variable domain is ETGVTQSPTHLIKTRGQQVTLRCSSQSGHNTVSWYQQALGQGPQFIFQYYREEENGRGNFPPRFSGLQFPNYSSELNVNALELDDSALYLCASSLGLAGETGYEQYFGPGTRLTVT.

The chain uses TRBV12-3 or TRBV12-4 and TRBJ2-7. This CDR3 comprises 13 residues. The chain's CDR3 is CASSLTDTYEQYF.

The J gene is TRBJ2-2, the V gene TRBV12-3 or TRBV12-4. The CDR3 extends over 14 amino acids. The CDR3 spells CASSLYMGSGELFF.

The rearrangement uses TRBV4-2 and TRBJ2-1; the TCRdb D gene call, TRBD1, has no DNA to confirm it. Germline CDR1 reads LGHNA; CDR2 reads YNFKEQ. The CDR3 totals 13 residues. CDR3 residues: CASSPQGHNEQFF.

The rearrangement links TRBV9 to TRBJ2-5; the D call from TCRdb, TRBD1, cannot be confirmed without DNA. Germline values: CDR1 SGDLS, CDR2 YYNGEE. There are 15 residues in the CDR3. This CDR3 is CASSGLQGNQETQYF.

Here the CDR3 reads CASSAFRDLQETQYF. V and J are TRBV3-1 and TRBJ2-5; TCRdb lists TRBD2, though no DNA is available to test this call. This CDR3 comprises 15 residues. The germline CDR1 and CDR2 sequences are LGHDT and YNNKEL (reference sequence).

The genes are TRBV30 and TRBJ1-1; TCRdb selects TRBD1, and the lack of DNA leaves this call unchecked. The germline CDR1 and CDR2 sequences are GTSNPN and SVGIG (reference sequence). CDR3 length: 13 amino acids. CDR3 sequence: CAWSTTGTDEAFF.